These 32 T cell receptor beta chains came from one sample sequenced in a study of cytomegalovirus exposure and HLA in healthy donors. PCR primers comprised 60 Vbeta and 13 Jbeta primers. The assay was immunoSEQ multiplex PCR, and TCRdb's table has in-frame clones only and misses some. The sample shows around 150,000 clones, 76% of them seen only once. The specimen sequenced was PBMCs. These receptor sequences come from a man aged 40-49 years in good health and CMV-seronegative.

V is TRBV5-6 and J is TRBJ2-3, with 9 bases aligning to TRBD2. J was trimmed by 4 bases and V by 0 bases; bases with no gene match: 9. Germline CDR1 reads SGHDT; CDR2 reads YYEEEE. This CDR3 is 17 amino acids long. CDR3 in DNA: TGTGCCAGCAGCTTGGGATTGATGGCGGGGGGGCCAGATACGCAGTATTTT. This sequence encodes CASSLGLMAGGPDTQYF. Variable domain in full (rest from reference TRBV5-6 and TRBJ2-3): DAGVTQSPTHLIKTRGQQVTLRCSPKSGHDTVSWYQQALGQGPQFIFQYYEEEERQRGNFPDRFSGHQFPNYSSELNVNALLLGDSALYLCASSLGLMAGGPDTQYFGPGTRLTVL.

The chain carries TRBV11-2 and TRBJ1-1, with a tentative D call TRBD1 (6 bases). The CDR3 runs to 13 residues. Germline V CDR1 and CDR2: SGHAT, FQNNGV. Trimming left V 5 bases short and J 7 bases short, with 14 bases between. The CDR3 reads CASSINRAVEAFF. The DNA of the CDR3 is TGTGCCAGCAGCATCAACAGGGCGGTTGAAGCTTTCTTT.

The sample holds a few counts of this clone. The chain recombines TRBV19 with TRBJ1-2, with D perhaps TRBD1 (5 bases). Germline V lookup: CDR1 LNHDA, CDR2 SQIVND (reference sequence). V was shortened by 8 bases and J by 5 bases, with 15 bases between the two germline ends. CDR3 length: 13 amino acids. The CDR3 DNA reads TGTGCCAGTCAACTAGACCGGGGGTATGGCTACACCTTC. This translates into CASQLDRGYGYTF.

This sequence joins TRBV7-9 and TRBJ2-5, with D perhaps TRBD1 (5 bases). Per the germline V gene, CDR1 is SEHNR and CDR2 is FQNEAQ (reference sequence). Between the trimmed V and J ends, which lost 4 bases and 4 bases, there was a span of 13 bases. This CDR3 comprises 14 residues. The CDR3 sequence is CASSSIGVGETQYF. CDR3 bases: TGTGCCAGCAGCTCGATAGGGGTAGGAGAGACCCAGTACTTC.

V and J are TRBV30 and TRBJ1-6; 10 nucleotides align to TRBD1. V was clipped by 5 bases and J by 11 bases; unmatched bases: 9. Germline values: CDR1 GTSNPN, CDR2 SVGIG (reference sequence). This CDR3 is 14 amino acids long. The CDR3 nucleotides read TGTGCCTGGGACGGACAGGGGGTTGTTGCACCCCTCCACTTT. This translates into CAWDGQGVVAPLHF.

The chain has TRBV18 and TRBJ1-2; perhaps TRBD1 as D (6 bases). The V end was cut by 0 bases, the J end by 5 bases, with 13 bases between. This CDR3 contains 15 residues. CDR1 and CDR2 (germline): KGHSH, LQKENI. CDR3 sequence reads: CASSPPAGEAYGYTF. The CDR3 DNA reads TGTGCCAGCTCACCACCAGCAGGGGAAGCGTATGGCTACACCTTC.

The chain is built from TRBV7-7 and TRBJ2-5, with D perhaps TRBD2 (5 bases). Germline V gene lookup returns CDR1 SSHAT and CDR2 FNYEAQ (reference sequence). This CDR3 has 15 amino acids. Trimming stripped 5 bases from V and 1 base from J, with 14 bases between. The chain's CDR3 is CASSAGQTIQETQYF. The CDR3 region has the DNA TGTGCCAGCAGCGCGGGCCAGACCATCCAAGAGACCCAGTACTTC. Together with reference TRBV7-7 and TRBJ2-5, the CDR3 gives the full variable domain: GAGVSQSPRYKVTKRGQDVTLRCDPISSHATLYWYQQALGQGPEFLTYFNYEAQPDKSGLPSDRFSAERPEGSISTLTIQRTEQRDSAMYRCASSAGQTIQETQYFGPGTRLLVL.

This clone was seen a handful of times. This CDR3 is CASSLGGADTQYF. The DNA of the CDR3 is TGTGCCAGCAGCTTAGGCGGTGCGGATACGCAGTATTTT. This chain connects TRBV7-3 to TRBJ2-3; D gene unclear. The V end was cut by 2 bases, the J end by 6 bases, with 9 bases between. Germline V gives CDR1 SGHTA, CDR2 FQGTGA. The CDR3 spans 13 residues.

The chain has TRBV7-9 and TRBJ1-4; D not resolved. The germline gives CDR1 SEHNR, CDR2 FQNEAQ (reference sequence). Trimming removed 11 bases at V and 7 bases at J, with 11 bases between. This CDR3 is 11 amino acids long. The CDR3 loop reads CAGGLGEKLFF. In DNA form, the CDR3 reads TGTGCCGGAGGTTTAGGTGAAAAACTGTTTTTT.

This chain joins TRBV9 and TRBJ2-5, with D maybe TRBD2 (6 bases). The CDR3 length is 15 residues. Germline V gives CDR1 SGDLS, CDR2 YYNGEE. V was pared by 5 bases and J by 7 bases, with 21 bases between. CDR3 region: CASSIGTDYAGTQYF. In DNA, the CDR3 is TGTGCCAGCAGTATTGGGACGGACTATGCCGGGACCCAGTACTTC. The full variable domain, its missing parts supplied by reference TRBV9 and TRBJ2-5, is DSGVTQTPKHLITATGQRVTLRCSPRSGDLSVYWYQQSLDQGLQFLIQYYNGEERAKGNILERFSAQQFPDLHSELNLSSLELGDSALYFCASSIGTDYAGTQYFGPGTRLLVL.

The chain carries TRBV30 and TRBJ1-5, with 7 bases matching TRBD1. The CDR3 covers 18 residues. Germline CDR1 is GTSNPN and CDR2 is SVGIG (reference sequence). The V segment lost 2 bases and the J segment 0 bases; nucleotides outside the gene matches: 13. CDR3 loop: CAWSNRSGQSHSNQPQHF. CDR3 in DNA: TGTGCCTGGAGTAATAGGTCGGGACAGTCTCATAGCAATCAGCCCCAGCATTTT.

This rearrangement joins TRBV30 to TRBJ2-3, with 9 bases that match TRBD1. V dropped 6 bases and J dropped 0; count of bases not matched to a gene: 13. This CDR3 contains 17 residues. Germline V gene data show CDR1 as GTSNPN and CDR2 as SVGIG (reference sequence). This CDR3 is CACNQHRGRTSTDTQYF. The CDR3 nucleotides are TGTGCCTGCAACCAACACAGGGGGCGAACTAGCACAGATACGCAGTATTTT.

This chain joins TRBV7-6 and TRBJ2-2; a possible D gene is TRBD1 (6 bases). The germline V gene has CDR1 SGHVS and CDR2 FNYEAQ. Trimming stripped 2 bases from V and 7 bases from J, with 8 bases between. The CDR3 has 13 amino acids. The CDR3 nucleotides are TGTGCCAGCAGCTTACCGACAGGCGGGGAGCTGTTTTTT. It encodes CASSLPTGGELFF.

The rearrangement links TRBV29-1 to TRBJ2-5; 9 positions match TRBD1. The better agreement between TRBJ2-7 and the DNA end casts doubt on the J call. The germline V gene has CDR1 SQVTM and CDR2 ANQGSEA. CDR3 length: 13 residues. The CDR3 protein is CSVDPGQGYEQYF. The CDR3 region has the DNA TGCAGCGTGGATCCGGGACAGGGCTACGAGCAGTACTTC.

J is TRBJ2-2 and V is TRBV6-6, with no clear D. Germline CDR1 is MNHNY and CDR2 is SVGAGI (reference sequence). V was trimmed by 7 bases and J by 1 base, leaving 10 bases between them. This CDR3 is 14 amino acids long. The CDR3 bases are TGTGCCAGCACCCCGACGGGGAACACCGGGGAGCTGTTTTTT. This gives the protein CASTPTGNTGELFF.

V is TRBV30 and J is TRBJ2-5; D remains unclear. V lost 3 bases and J lost 1, with 3 bases in between. The CDR3 has 11 residues. Per the germline V gene, CDR1 is GTSNPN and CDR2 is SVGIG (reference sequence). CDR3 protein: CAWSFQETQYF. CDR3 nucleotides: TGTGCCTGGAGCTTCCAAGAGACCCAGTACTTC.

This chain joins TRBV28 and TRBJ1-5; D is undetermined. V was trimmed by 6 bases and J by 0 bases, leaving 18 bases between them. The CDR3 length is 17 residues. Germline V gene lookup returns CDR1 MDHEN and CDR2 SYDVKM. CDR3 coding DNA: TGTGCCAGCAGCTCGGTCGTCGGGGTCTATAGCAATCAGCCCCAGCATTTT. Translated: CASSSVVGVYSNQPQHF. Full variable domain (rest looked up from reference TRBV28 and TRBJ1-5): DVKVTQSSRYLVKRTGEKVFLECVQDMDHENMFWYRQDPGLGLRLIYFSYDVKMKEKGDIPEGYSVSREKKERFSLILESASTNQTSMYLCASSSVVGVYSNQPQHFGDGTRLSIL.

The CDR3 is CASSVGTGWDEQFF. DNA of the CDR3: TGTGCCAGCAGCGTAGGGACAGGATGGGATGAGCAGTTCTTC. The V call is TRBV9, the J call TRBJ2-1; 7 positions agree with TRBD1. The ends lost 0 bases at V and 8 bases at J; junction bases unmatched: 5. Germline CDR1 SGDLS, CDR2 YYNGEE. The CDR3 sequence is 14 residues long. Full variable domain (remainder filled in from reference TRBV9 and TRBJ2-1): DSGVTQTPKHLITATGQRVTLRCSPRSGDLSVYWYQQSLDQGLQFLIQYYNGEERAKGNILERFSAQQFPDLHSELNLSSLELGDSALYFCASSVGTGWDEQFFGPGTRLTVL.

The chain is built from TRBV19 and TRBJ1-2, with no clear D. The length of the CDR3 is 13 residues. Trimming stripped 1 base from V and 3 bases from J, with 6 bases between. From germline, CDR1 is LNHDA and CDR2 SQIVND (reference sequence). CDR3 sequence reads: CASSIGTYYGYTF. CDR3 nucleotides: TGTGCCAGTAGTATAGGCACATACTATGGCTACACCTTC.

This chain connects TRBV30 to TRBJ2-3, with 8 bases that match TRBD1. Looked up from germline, CDR1 is GTSNPN and CDR2 is SVGIG (reference sequence). V lost 4 bases and J lost 3; bases outside the gene matches: 6. This CDR3 has 14 amino acids. The DNA for the CDR3 is TGTGCCTGGAAATTCGGACAGGGTACAGATACGCAGTATTTT. It specifies CAWKFGQGTDTQYF.

The genes are TRBV5-1 and TRBJ1-1; possible D gene TRBD1, 6 bases. Germline V CDR1 and CDR2: SGHRS, YFSETQ. V shed 4 bases and J shed 3 bases, with 10 bases lying between them. The CDR3 length is 13 residues. The CDR3 region is CASSIQGDTEAFF. Written as DNA, the CDR3 is TGCGCCAGCAGCATACAGGGAGACACTGAAGCTTTCTTT.

The sample holds one count of this clone. CDR3 loop: CASSLTGGINQPQHF. CDR3 nucleotide sequence: TGTGCCAGCAGTTTGACAGGGGGTATCAATCAGCCCCAGCATTTT. The chain is built from TRBV28 and TRBJ1-5; 9 bases align to TRBD1. Germline V gene data show CDR1 as MDHEN and CDR2 as SYDVKM. V was pared by 3 bases and J by 3 bases, with 3 bases of the junction left unmatched. This CDR3 has 15 amino acids.

The chain combines TRBV7-8 with TRBJ2-5, with 8 positions matching TRBD2. Germline values: CDR1 SGHVS, CDR2 FQNEAQ. The CDR3 extends over 17 amino acids. Germline trimming cut 5 bases from V and 1 base from J; bases unmatched to any gene: 12. CDR3 nucleotide sequence: TGTGCCAGCAGCATCCTAGAGCGGCGGGGGGCCCAAGAGACCCAGTACTTC. Translated, it gives CASSILERRGAQETQYF.

V usage is TRBV6-1 and J usage is TRBJ2-1; TRBD1 aligns across 9 bases. The J segment lost 10 bases and the V segment lost 3 bases, leaving 10 bases of the junction unmatched. The CDR3 extends over 15 amino acids. Germline V lookup: CDR1 MNHNS, CDR2 SASEGT. CDR3 region: CASSEVGQGRSEQFF. The CDR3 coding sequence is TGTGCCAGCAGTGAGGTAGGACAGGGGAGGTCAGAGCAGTTCTTC.

V gene TRBV7-9 combines with J gene TRBJ2-5, with TRBD2 matching 11 bases. CDR1 and CDR2 from the germline V gene are SEHNR and FQNEAQ (reference sequence). The CDR3 covers 18 residues. V trimming: 4 bases; J trimming: 3 bases; junction bases outside the gene matches: 13. The CDR3 coding sequence is TGTGCCAGCAGCTCCAAACTGACTAGCGGGATGGGTGAAGAGACCCAGTACTTC. This gives the protein CASSSKLTSGMGEETQYF.

V usage is TRBV29-1 and J usage is TRBJ1-2, with D unresolved. The CDR3 loop spans 14 amino acids. The germline V gene encodes CDR1 SQVTM and CDR2 ANQGSEA. Trimming left V 0 bases short and J 1 base short, with 9 bases between. CDR3 DNA sequence: TGCAGCGTTGAAGATCTCGGAGGTAACTATGGCTACACCTTC. This encodes CSVEDLGGNYGYTF.

Here the CDR3 DNA reads TGTGCCTGGAGTATAACTAGCGGGGCACAAGAGACCCAGTACTTC. This codes for CAWSITSGAQETQYF. The chain carries TRBV30 and TRBJ2-5; 10 bases match TRBD2. This CDR3 comprises 15 residues. V shed 2 bases and J 2 bases; nucleotides not matched to a gene: 5. The germline gives CDR1 GTSNPN, CDR2 SVGIG (reference sequence).

The rearrangement joins TRBV19 to TRBJ1-5, with D perhaps TRBD1 (5 bases). From germline, CDR1 is LNHDA and CDR2 SQIVND (reference sequence). V shed 5 bases and J shed 7 bases, with 21 bases lying between them. The CDR3 is made up of 16 amino acids. CDR3 in amino acids: CASSSPPMGGGQPQHF. CDR3 nucleotide sequence: TGTGCCAGTAGTTCGCCCCCTATGGGGGGTGGCCAGCCCCAGCATTTT.

This clone was seen only a few times. The gene calls are TRBV19 and TRBJ2-7; the D gene is possibly TRBD1 (6 bases). Trimming cost V 4 bases and J 7 bases, with 11 bases left between them. This CDR3 is built from 12 residues. The germline V gene has CDR1 LNHDA and CDR2 SQIVND (reference sequence). CDR3 bases: TGTGCCAGTAGTACCGGACAGATTGAGCAGTACTTC. Amino acid sequence: CASSTGQIEQYF.

The chain combines TRBV27 with TRBJ1-2; 7 bases map to TRBD1. CDR3 length: 13 amino acids. Trimming cost V 5 bases and J 4 bases; bases outside gene matches: 4. The germline V gene has CDR1 MNHEY and CDR2 SMNVEV (reference sequence). The CDR3 DNA reads TGTGCCAGCAGTGTGACAGGGACCTATGGCTACACCTTC. It yields the protein CASSVTGTYGYTF.

This chain links TRBV11-3 with TRBJ2-3; 8 positions agree with TRBD2. The germline gives CDR1 SGHNT, CDR2 YENEEA. V shed 1 base, J shed 0 bases, and the junction held 3 bases outside the gene matches. This CDR3 contains 16 residues. CDR3 in amino acids: CASSLGASGSTDTQYF. CDR3 nucleotide sequence: TGTGCCAGCAGCTTAGGGGCTAGCGGGAGCACAGATACGCAGTATTTT.

The rearrangement links TRBV6-5 to TRBJ1-3, with D tentatively TRBD1 (5 bases). In germline, CDR1 is MNHEY, CDR2 SVGAGI. This CDR3 region has 13 residues. V was cut by 10 bases and J by 2 bases, with 12 bases left in between. This CDR3 is CATRQIAGNTIYF. Here the CDR3 DNA reads TGTGCCACCAGACAGATCGCTGGAAACACCATATATTTT.